The next 15 T cell receptor beta chains were all read from a single sample in a study of shared clonotypes between healthy human individuals. The method was immunoSEQ multiplex PCR; TCRdb's version includes in-frame clones alone and lacks a portion of them. The table shows approximately 510,000 clones, with 79% occurring only once. Sequenced material: PBMCs. These receptors originate from a woman aged 35 to 49 in good health. Some clones in this sample may be carry-over from other donors' samples.

This rearrangement joins TRBV19 to TRBJ1-5; D possibly corresponds to TRBD1 (5 bases). The CDR3 consists of 15 residues. The germline CDR1 and CDR2 sequences are LNHDA and SQIVND (reference sequence). V gave up 1 base and J gave up 3 bases, with 10 bases separating them. The CDR3 protein is CASSIVTGPNQPQHF. The CDR3 nucleotides are TGTGCCAGTAGTATAGTAACAGGTCCCAATCAGCCCCAGCATTTT. The whole variable domain, remainder taken from reference TRBV19 and TRBJ1-5, is DGGITQSPKYLFRKEGQNVTLSCEQNLNHDAMYWYRQDPGQGLRLIYYSQIVNDFQKGDIAEGYSVSREKKESFPLTVTSAQKNPTAFYLCASSIVTGPNQPQHFGDGTRLSIL.

The CDR3 loop reads CASSEMAAQRGYGYTF. The CDR3 region has the DNA TGTGCCAGCAGTGAAATGGCAGCCCAGCGCGGCTATGGCTACACCTTC. The chain employs TRBV6-1 and TRBJ1-2; D call uncertain. The germline V gene has CDR1 MNHNS and CDR2 SASEGT. The CDR3 is made up of 16 amino acids. V was shortened by 2 bases and J by 4 bases, with 17 bases between the two germline ends.

This clone occurred once. The chain carries TRBV28 and TRBJ2-5; D is uncertain. The J call may not be correct, given that the DNA end is closer to TRBJ2-7. CDR1 and CDR2 (germline): MDHEN, SYDVKM. The CDR3 loop spans 12 amino acids. The CDR3 spells CASSRLAYEQYF. For the CDR3, the DNA is TGTGCCAGCAGTAGACTTGCTTACGAGCAGTACTTC.

This clone was found a few times. Additional DNA sequences in this sample encode the identical CDR3. The chain carries TRBV29-1 and TRBJ1-1; no reliable D call. Germline CDR1 SQVTM, CDR2 ANQGSEA. The CDR3 covers 11 residues. V was shortened by 6 bases and J by 0 bases, with 5 bases between the two germline ends. The CDR3 region is CSVGLNTEAFF. In DNA form, the CDR3 reads TGCAGCGTCGGCTTGAACACTGAAGCTTTCTTT.

This sequence joins TRBV28 and TRBJ1-2; D might be TRBD1 (5 bases). The CDR3 runs 15 residues. Germline V gene lookup returns CDR1 MDHEN and CDR2 SYDVKM. V gave up 7 bases and J gave up 0 bases, with 15 bases separating them. The CDR3 sequence is CASNSRGSPNYGYTF. Written as DNA, the CDR3 is TGTGCCAGCAATTCTAGGGGCAGCCCTAACTATGGCTACACCTTC.

The chain joins TRBV19 to TRBJ2-1, with TRBD1 matching 7 bases. The length of the CDR3 is 14 residues. J lost 2 bases, V lost 10 bases, and 8 bases had no gene match. CDR1 and CDR2 from the germline V gene are LNHDA and SQIVND (reference sequence). The CDR3 reads CATRDSRAYNEQFF. CDR3 DNA: TGTGCCACCAGGGACAGCCGAGCCTACAATGAGCAGTTCTTC.

The rearrangement joins TRBV5-1 to TRBJ2-7; TRBD2 matches at 7 bases. Per germline, CDR1 SGHRS and CDR2 YFSETQ. CDR3 length: 15 amino acids. The V gene end was trimmed by 4 bases and the J gene end by 7 bases; junction bases not matched to a gene: 14. The CDR3 coding sequence is TGCGCCAGCAGCCCCGGGGGGACCTCATCGGGGGAGCAGTACTTC. Protein: CASSPGGTSSGEQYF.

This chain connects TRBV19 to TRBJ1-2, with TRBD1 matching over 9 bases. J was trimmed by 6 bases and V by 4 bases; bases with no gene match: 3. The CDR3 length is 13 residues. Germline V lookup: CDR1 LNHDA, CDR2 SQIVND (reference sequence). CDR3 DNA sequence: TGTGCCAGTAGTACTACAGGGGGCCATGGCTACACCTTC. It codes for CASSTTGGHGYTF.

The chain joins TRBV28 to TRBJ2-4; TRBD1 agrees at 8 bases. Trimming at V came to 5 bases and at J to 5 bases, leaving 5 bases not matched to a gene. Germline-derived CDR1 and CDR2 are MDHEN and SYDVKM. The length of the CDR3 is 14 residues. As DNA, the CDR3 is TGTGCCAGCAGTCCAGGGGGCTGGGAAAACATTCAGTACTTC. Translation: CASSPGGWENIQYF.

The J gene is TRBJ2-2, the V gene TRBV4-2; no firm D call. Deletions cut 0 bases from V and 7 bases from J, with 12 bases between. The germline gives CDR1 LGHNA, CDR2 YNFKEQ. CDR3 length equals 15 residues. The chain's CDR3 is CASSQEDFGVGELFF. CDR3 DNA sequence: TGTGCCAGCAGCCAAGAAGATTTTGGGGTCGGGGAGCTGTTTTTT.

The genes are TRBV11-2 and TRBJ1-1; no clear D gene. Germline values: CDR1 SGHAT, CDR2 FQNNGV. Trimming cost V 4 bases and J 4 bases, with 13 bases left between them. The CDR3 totals 14 residues. The chain's CDR3 is CASSSDRGGTEAFF. CDR3 coding DNA: TGTGCCAGCAGCTCCGACCGGGGAGGCACTGAAGCTTTCTTT.

The J gene is TRBJ1-1, the V gene TRBV30; 8 bases map to TRBD1. CDR1 and CDR2 from the germline V gene are GTSNPN and SVGIG (reference sequence). Losses at the gene ends were 2 bases for V and 0 bases for J; bases not matched to a gene: 5. The CDR3 is made up of 15 amino acids. Here the CDR3 reads CAWSLGQEMNTEAFF. CDR3 in DNA: TGTGCCTGGAGTTTGGGACAGGAAATGAACACTGAAGCTTTCTTT.

The gene calls are TRBV10-3 and TRBJ2-7; D is unclear. The CDR3 runs to 14 residues. V was pared by 7 bases and J by 6 bases, with 19 bases between. Germline CDR1 is ENHRY and CDR2 is SYGVKD. In DNA, the CDR3 is TGTGCCATCACACCCCAAGACTTCGCCGGCGAGCAGTACTTC. Translated, it gives CAITPQDFAGEQYF.

This chain links TRBV19 with TRBJ1-2; weak D call: TRBD1 (6 bases). Germline-derived CDR1 and CDR2 are LNHDA and SQIVND (reference sequence). Trimming removed 4 bases at V and 1 base at J, with 10 bases between. CDR3 length: 14 amino acids. CDR3 nucleotides: TGTGCCAGTAGTAGCAGACAGGATAACTATGGCTACACCTTC. Its translation: CASSSRQDNYGYTF.

The chain carries TRBV2 and TRBJ1-2, with 7 nucleotides matching TRBD1. The CDR3 spans 15 residues. J gave up 6 bases and V 6 bases, and 13 bases lay outside the gene matches. Germline loops: CDR1 SNHLY, CDR2 FYNNEI. CDR3 region: CASRGQGEAQDGYTF. In nucleotides, the CDR3 is TGTGCCAGCAGAGGCCAGGGGGAGGCTCAGGATGGCTACACCTTC. Supplemented by reference TRBV2 and TRBJ1-2, the full variable domain reads EPEVTQTPSHQVTQMGQEVILRCVPISNHLYFYWYRQILGQKVEFLVSFYNNEISEKSEIFDDQFSVERPDGSNFTLKIRSTKLEDSAMYFCASRGQGEAQDGYTFGSGTRLTVV.